Presented here are 26 T cell receptor beta chains from one specimen sequenced in a study of cytomegalovirus exposure and HLA in healthy donors. Both 60 Vbeta primers and 13 Jbeta primers went into the PCR. Method: immunoSEQ multiplex PCR; TCRdb's copy keeps in-frame clones and lacks some. The repertoire holds 160,000 or so clones, with roughly 85% as singletons. The sample was PBMCs. The receptors come from a woman younger than 30 in good health and CMV-seronegative.

V gene TRBV7-9 combines with J gene TRBJ2-1; TRBD2 agrees at 8 bases. V shed 4 bases and J 7 bases; nucleotides not matched to a gene: 6. Germline CDR1 and CDR2: SEHNR and FQNEAQ (reference sequence). The length of the CDR3 is 14 residues. The CDR3 DNA is TGTGCCAGCAGCTCAGCGGGAGCGTCAAATGAGCAGTTCTTC. Translating it yields CASSSAGASNEQFF.

CDR3 bases: TGCGCCAGCAGCCAGGGTGGACAGGGGGGACTTGATACGCAGTATTTT. Its translation is CASSQGGQGGLDTQYF. This chain links TRBV4-3 with TRBJ2-3, with TRBD1 identical over 10 bases. Germline CDR1 is LGHNA and CDR2 is YSLEER. The CDR3 length is 16 residues. After removal of 3 bases from V and 6 bases from J, the junction contained 9 bases not matched to a gene.

This clone was detected once. V and J are TRBV10-2 and TRBJ2-5; unclear D gene. The assigned J gene may be wrong: the sequence end matches TRBJ2-7 better. This CDR3 has 13 amino acids. Germline V gene lookup returns CDR1 WSHSY and CDR2 SAAADI. The CDR3 is CASNDPGAYEQYF. CDR3 in DNA: TGCGCCAGCAATGACCCTGGAGCCTACGAGCAGTACTTC.

The gene calls are TRBV27 and TRBJ2-5, with D possibly being TRBD1 (5 bases). Trimming removed 6 bases from V and 0 bases from J, with 8 bases in between. The germline V gene encodes CDR1 MNHEY and CDR2 SMNVEV (reference sequence). The CDR3 covers 13 residues. CDR3 nucleotides: TGTGCCAGCAGAGGACATAACCAAGAGACCCAGTACTTC. This translates into CASRGHNQETQYF.

The genes are TRBV6-1 and TRBJ1-6, with 9 bases that match TRBD1. The CDR3 extends over 15 amino acids. Per the germline V gene, CDR1 is MNHNS and CDR2 is SASEGT. Losses at the gene ends were 7 bases for V and 2 bases for J; bases not matched to a gene: 3. Written as DNA, the CDR3 is TGTGCCAGCATGGACAGGGGTGCCTATAATTCACCCCTCCACTTT. Translation gives CASMDRGAYNSPLHF.

The chain has TRBV19 and TRBJ2-6; maybe TRBD1 (5 bases). V shed 5 bases and J shed 3 bases, with 17 bases lying between them. Germline assignment: CDR1 LNHDA and CDR2 SQIVND (reference sequence). This CDR3 comprises 17 residues. The CDR3 loop reads CASSGRGSRLGANVLTF. DNA for the CDR3: TGTGCCAGTAGTGGAAGGGGATCAAGGCTTGGGGCCAACGTCCTGACTTTC.

J is TRBJ2-7 and V is TRBV6-6, with D maybe TRBD2 (5 bases). The CDR3 is 11 residues long. The germline gives CDR1 MNHNY, CDR2 SVGAGI (reference sequence). Deletions cut 6 bases from V and 7 bases from J, with 10 bases between. The CDR3, as DNA: TGTGCCAGCAGCAAGGCGGGTGAGCAGTACTTC. Translating gives CASSKAGEQYF.

J is TRBJ1-2 and V is TRBV27; 10 nucleotides match TRBD1. The CDR3 length is 16 residues. Germline loops: CDR1 MNHEY, CDR2 SMNVEV (reference sequence). With 2 bases clipped from V and 7 bases from J, the junction kept 10 bases outside the gene matches. The CDR3 is CASSLRGQGREGGYTF. For the CDR3, the DNA is TGTGCCAGCAGTTTAAGGGGACAGGGGAGGGAGGGTGGCTACACCTTC.

The V call is TRBV19, the J call TRBJ2-1; TRBD2 matches 11 bases. With 6 bases clipped from V and 8 bases from J, the junction kept 9 bases outside the gene matches. The CDR3 covers 15 residues. Germline CDR1 is LNHDA and CDR2 is SQIVND (reference sequence). The DNA of the CDR3 is TGTGCCAGTAGGGCTAGCGGGGGGCGCCCTCATGAGCAGTTCTTC. It yields the protein CASRASGGRPHEQFF. The entire variable domain, with the rest obtained from reference TRBV19 and TRBJ2-1, is as follows: DGGITQSPKYLFRKEGQNVTLSCEQNLNHDAMYWYRQDPGQGLRLIYYSQIVNDFQKGDIAEGYSVSREKKESFPLTVTSAQKNPTAFYLCASRASGGRPHEQFFGPGTRLTVL.

This rearrangement joins TRBV7-9 to TRBJ2-3, with 10 bases aligning to TRBD2. This CDR3 comprises 15 residues. CDR1 SEHNR and CDR2 FQNEAQ come from the germline V gene (reference sequence). Trimming cost V 5 bases and J 6 bases; bases outside gene matches: 8. CDR3 region: CASSITSGAGDTQYF. CDR3 nucleotide sequence: TGTGCCAGCAGCATTACTAGCGGGGCCGGCGATACGCAGTATTTT. Supplemented by reference TRBV7-9 and TRBJ2-3, the full variable domain reads DTGVSQNPRHKITKRGQNVTFRCDPISEHNRLYWYRQTLGQGPEFLTYFQNEAQLEKSRLLSDRFSAERPKGSFSTLEIQRTEQGDSAMYLCASSITSGAGDTQYFGPGTRLTVL.

The CDR3 DNA sequence: TGTGCCAGCAGTGAAGGACAGGGGATTTACAAGCAGTACTTC. It is translated as CASSEGQGIYKQYF. The rearrangement joins TRBV6-1 to TRBJ2-5; 8 bases align to TRBD1. Germline V gives CDR1 MNHNS, CDR2 SASEGT. V trimming: 1 base; J trimming: 11 bases; junction bases outside the gene matches: 9. The CDR3 spans 14 residues.

The chain employs TRBV5-1 and TRBJ1-4; D gene uncertain. The V and J ends lost 6 bases and 0 bases respectively, with 9 bases between them. This CDR3 region has 14 residues. Germline lookup yields CDR1 SGHRS and CDR2 YFSETQ. The CDR3 sequence: CASKEGATNEKLFF. The CDR3, as DNA: TGCGCCAGCAAAGAGGGCGCAACTAATGAAAAACTGTTTTTT. Complete variable domain (other parts from reference TRBV5-1 and TRBJ1-4): KAGVTQTPRYLIKTRGQQVTLSCSPISGHRSVSWYQQTPGQGLQFLFEYFSETQRNKGNFPGRFSGRQFSNSRSEMNVSTLELGDSALYLCASKEGATNEKLFFGSGTQLSVL.

The genes are TRBV7-8 and TRBJ2-2, with D tentatively TRBD1 (7 bases). The V end lost 5 bases, the J end lost 6 bases, and 19 bases lay between the germline ends. Germline lookup yields CDR1 SGHVS and CDR2 FQNEAQ. The length of the CDR3 is 16 residues. CDR3 amino acids: CASSQQGGAIAGELFF. The DNA of the CDR3 is TGTGCCAGCAGCCAGCAGGGGGGCGCTATCGCCGGGGAGCTGTTTTTT.

Here the CDR3 DNA reads TGTGCCAGCAGCCCTCAGGCCGATTCCTACGAGCAGTACTTC. It is translated as CASSPQADSYEQYF. The chain employs TRBV2 and TRBJ2-7; D is uncertain. The CDR3 length is 14 residues. Deletions cut 6 bases from V and 1 base from J, with 13 bases between. Germline CDR1 is SNHLY and CDR2 is FYNNEI.

The count of this clone is one. The rearrangement joins TRBV12-5 to TRBJ2-2; 8 nucleotides agree with TRBD2. The germline V gene has CDR1 LGHNT and CDR2 FRNRAP. The CDR3 loop spans 15 amino acids. V was clipped by 6 bases and J by 1 base; unmatched bases: 4. The CDR3 DNA reads TGTGCTAGTGGCCTTAGCGGGGTGAACACCGGGGAGCTGTTTTTT. It translates to CASGLSGVNTGELFF.

The J gene is TRBJ2-7, the V gene TRBV27, with 7 bases fitting TRBD1. CDR3 size: 14 residues. Per germline, CDR1 MNHEY and CDR2 SMNVEV (reference sequence). Unmatched junction bases numbered 8, after V lost 7 bases and J lost 2 bases. CDR3 residues: CASTPDRETYEQYF. The CDR3 bases are TGTGCCAGCACCCCAGACAGGGAAACCTACGAGCAGTACTTC.

This clone was observed once. This chain uses TRBV10-3 with TRBJ1-5, with D tentatively TRBD1 (5 bases). The CDR3 is made up of 13 amino acids. V was cut by 3 bases and J by 3 bases, with 6 bases left in between. Looked up from germline, CDR1 is ENHRY and CDR2 is SYGVKD. CDR3 residues: CAISDRVNQPQHF. In DNA, the CDR3 is TGTGCCATCAGTGACAGGGTCAATCAGCCCCAGCATTTT.

The gene calls are TRBV30 and TRBJ1-6; a weak D match, TRBD1 (6 bases). The V gene lost 7 bases and the J gene lost 5 bases, with 15 bases spanning the gap. Germline-derived CDR1 and CDR2 are GTSNPN and SVGIG (reference sequence). The CDR3 extends over 14 amino acids. The CDR3 coding sequence is TGTGCCTACCAAGGGACACCTAATAATTCACCCCTCCACTTT. Its protein is CAYQGTPNNSPLHF.

The rearrangement joins TRBV28 to TRBJ2-7; 7 positions agree with TRBD2. The germline V gene has CDR1 MDHEN and CDR2 SYDVKM. There are 13 residues in the CDR3. Trimming removed 5 bases from V and 0 bases from J; junction bases left unmatched: 1. This chain's CDR3 is CASSRTSSYEQYF. The CDR3 DNA reads TGTGCCAGCAGTCGGACTAGCTCCTACGAGCAGTACTTC. Variable domain in full (rest from reference TRBV28 and TRBJ2-7): DVKVTQSSRYLVKRTGEKVFLECVQDMDHENMFWYRQDPGLGLRLIYFSYDVKMKEKGDIPEGYSVSREKKERFSLILESASTNQTSMYLCASSRTSSYEQYFGPGTRLTVT.

CDR3 amino acids: CASRRLRANEKLFF. DNA for the CDR3: TGTGCCAGCAGGAGACTACGGGCTAATGAAAAACTGTTTTTT. The chain joins TRBV28 to TRBJ1-4; D is unresolved. CDR1 and CDR2 from the germline V gene are MDHEN and SYDVKM. V gave up 6 bases and J gave up 3 bases, with 11 bases separating them. This CDR3 contains 14 residues.

The rearrangement joins TRBV5-5 to TRBJ2-7; the match to TRBD1 covers 8 bases. The CDR3 is 14 amino acids. Trimming removed 0 bases from V and 5 bases from J; junction bases left unmatched: 4. CDR1 is SGHKS and CDR2 is YYEKEE in the germline V gene (reference sequence). CDR3: CASSLGTGPHEQYF. The CDR3 DNA is TGTGCCAGCAGCTTGGGGACAGGGCCCCACGAGCAGTACTTC.

The rearrangement uses TRBV7-9 and TRBJ1-6; weak D call: TRBD1 (6 bases). Trimming removed 10 bases at V and 14 bases at J, with 18 bases between. This CDR3 region has 12 residues. Germline CDR1 and CDR2: SEHNR and FQNEAQ (reference sequence). The CDR3 DNA sequence: TGTGCCACCACAACAGGGTCGGCCGCCCTCCACTTT. This sequence encodes CATTTGSAALHF. The full variable domain, its missing parts supplied by reference TRBV7-9 and TRBJ1-6, is DTGVSQNPRHKITKRGQNVTFRCDPISEHNRLYWYRQTLGQGPEFLTYFQNEAQLEKSRLLSDRFSAERPKGSFSTLEIQRTEQGDSAMYLCATTTGSAALHFGNGTRLTVT.

CDR3 nucleotides: TGCGCCAGCAGCCAAATAGGTAGCGGGGAGTATTACAATGAGCAGTTCTTC. Protein sequence: CASSQIGSGEYYNEQFF. The chain joins TRBV4-1 to TRBJ2-1; TRBD2 agrees at 8 bases. Trimming removed 2 bases from V and 4 bases from J; junction bases left unmatched: 10. Germline CDR1 and CDR2: MGHRA and YSYEKL. This CDR3 region has 17 residues.

DNA of the CDR3: TGTGCCAAAAGACAGCGGGGGAGCTCCTACAATGAGCAGTTCTTC. It codes for CAKRQRGSSYNEQFF. J is TRBJ2-1 and V is TRBV2; 8 bases match TRBD2. V gave up 10 bases and J gave up 0 bases; unmatched junction bases: 8. Germline-derived CDR1 and CDR2 are SNHLY and FYNNEI. CDR3 length equals 15 residues.

This clone was found a few times. The rearrangement uses TRBV2 and TRBJ2-5; D is possibly TRBD2 (6 bases). With 4 bases removed from V and 1 base from J, the gap between germline ends came to 10 bases. The CDR3 loop spans 14 amino acids. The germline CDR1 and CDR2 sequences are SNHLY and FYNNEI. The CDR3 region is CASSARLGQETQYF. Written as DNA, the CDR3 is TGTGCCAGCAGTGCTAGACTAGGCCAAGAGACCCAGTACTTC.

This rearrangement joins TRBV5-1 to TRBJ2-2; D might be TRBD1 (6 bases). The CDR3 totals 14 residues. Germline loops: CDR1 SGHRS, CDR2 YFSETQ. Deletions cut 3 bases from V and 2 bases from J, with 8 bases between. CDR3 in amino acids: CASSSGANTGELFF. The DNA for the CDR3 is TGCGCCAGCAGCTCAGGGGCTAACACCGGGGAGCTGTTTTTT. Based on the CDR3 plus reference TRBV5-1 and TRBJ2-2, the full variable domain is KAGVTQTPRYLIKTRGQQVTLSCSPISGHRSVSWYQQTPGQGLQFLFEYFSETQRNKGNFPGRFSGRQFSNSRSEMNVSTLELGDSALYLCASSSGANTGELFFGEGSRLTVL.